The rows below give T cell receptor beta chains drawn from one sample of a study of blood T cell repertoires in COVID-19. Some clones are missing from TCRdb's copy, which holds only in-frame ones; the method was immunoSEQ multiplex PCR. The table has over 30,000 clones, approximately 77% seen once. Sequencing was carried out using peripheral blood. The receptor source for this set is a human donor in a cohort sampled during active COVID-19. Each CDR3 is given with its conserved first and last residue. A D gene is named only where the DNA matches it firmly. Size is omitted from some rows. Given values are once, few, many or a class for expanded clones.

>TRBD1|TRBJ1-6|.|TRBV6-5
TGTGCCAGCAGGGGTCAGGACAGGGATAATTCACCCCTCCACTTT
CASRGQDRDNSPLHF
>.|TRBJ2-2|.|TRBV18
TGTGCCAGCTCACCAACGGACATGAACACCGGGGAGCTGTTTTTT
CASSPTDMNTGELFF
>TRBD1|TRBJ2-3|.|TRBV2
TGTGCCAGCAGGCTGACAGGGCCCACAGATACGCAGTATTTT
CASRLTGPTDTQYF
>TRBD1|TRBJ1-2|.|TRBV5-4
TGTGCCAGCAGCTGGGGACAGGGAGCTAACTATGGCTACACCTTC
CASSWGQGANYGYTF
>.|TRBJ2-1|.|TRBV6-5
TGTGCCAGCAGTTACCCTCGAGGGGGGGTTTACAATGAGCAGTTCTTC
CASSYPRGGVYNEQFF
>.|TRBJ1-1|.|TRBV19
TGTGCCAGTAGTATGGGTCAGGTTGGCATGACTTTCTTT
CASSMGQVGMTFF
>.|TRBJ1-4|.|TRBV19
TGTGCCAGTAGTATAGCCCAGGGGATAGGGGAAAAACTGTTTTTT
CASSIAQGIGEKLFF
>TRBD1|TRBJ2-1|.|TRBV12-5
TGTGCTAGTGGTTCGACAGGGCGGTATGAGCAGTTCTTC
CASGSTGRYEQFF
>TRBD1|TRBJ1-2|.|TRBV28
TGTGCCAGCATGACCGGGACAGGGGCCCGAACCGGTGGCTACACCTTC
CASMTGTGARTGGYTF
>.|TRBJ1-3|.|TRBV6-6
TGTGCCATCACGACAGGCTCTGGAAACACCATATATTTT
CAITTGSGNTIYF
>TRBD2|TRBJ2-3|.|TRBV10-2
TGCGCCAGCGGTAGTTTTAGCGGGGGATTTAGCACAGATACGCAGTATTTT
CASGSFSGGFSTDTQYF
>.|TRBJ2-3|.|TRBV24-1
TGTGCCACCAGTGATTCGGGGGCAGGGGGAGTAGATACGCAGTATTTT
CATSDSGAGGVDTQYF
>.|TRBJ1-6|.|TRBV24-1
TGTGCCAATACGAGTCTCTTAGAGTCCTATAATTCACCCCTCCACTTT
CANTSLLESYNSPLHF
>.|TRBJ2-5|.|TRBV19
TGTGCCAGTAGTATAGACCAGGAGACCCAGTACTTC
CASSIDQETQYF
>.|TRBJ2-7|.|TRBV10-3
TGTGCCATCAGTCGACTAGCCTACGAGCAGTACTTC
CAISRLAYEQYF
>TRBD2|TRBJ2-4|.|TRBV5-6
TGTGCCAGCAGCTTTTTCCCGGGACTAGGGAAAAAAAACATTCAGTACTTC
CASSFFPGLGKKNIQYF
>.|TRBJ2-7|once|TRBV7-9
TGTGCCAGCAGCTTAGAATTAGGGGCCTACGAGCAGTACTTC
CASSLELGAYEQYF
>.|TRBJ2-7|.|TRBV28
TGTGCCAGCAGTTTACCCCAGAGGGTTCTCTACGAGCAGTACTTC
CASSLPQRVLYEQYF